The T cell receptor beta chain described here comes from a study of blood T cells in healthy people across ages. Study results and caveats: The long-lived group displayed more naive CD4+ cells, plus higher diversity, than the aged donors did. A roughly linear fall in TCR beta diversity per million T cells was seen with increasing age. In the absence of known donor CMV status, changes in expanded clonotypes were possibly confounded.

The ends were cut back, 6 bases at V and 4 bases at J, with 6 bases in the middle. Germline-derived CDR1 and CDR2 are SQVTM and ANQGSEA. This CDR3 contains 10 residues. A few counts support this clonotype. The antigen is unknown. A second PCR of about 7 to 11 cycles used a sample-barcoded 5' primer and a J-beta primer mix. Each cDNA molecule carried a tag from a template-switch adaptor that contained 12 random nucleotides. Using its own MiXCR run on the 5' RACE reads, TCRdb lists one record per CDR3 protein. The sample lists almost 300,000 distinct CDR3 sequences; less than 30% were seen once. The sample consisted of blood. The sequence was collected from a woman aged 65 to 85 in good health. This chain joins TRBV29-1 and TRBJ2-5; D uncertain. The CDR3 DNA reads TGCAGCGTGCTACGAGAGACCCAGTACTTC. It translates to CSVLRETQYF.